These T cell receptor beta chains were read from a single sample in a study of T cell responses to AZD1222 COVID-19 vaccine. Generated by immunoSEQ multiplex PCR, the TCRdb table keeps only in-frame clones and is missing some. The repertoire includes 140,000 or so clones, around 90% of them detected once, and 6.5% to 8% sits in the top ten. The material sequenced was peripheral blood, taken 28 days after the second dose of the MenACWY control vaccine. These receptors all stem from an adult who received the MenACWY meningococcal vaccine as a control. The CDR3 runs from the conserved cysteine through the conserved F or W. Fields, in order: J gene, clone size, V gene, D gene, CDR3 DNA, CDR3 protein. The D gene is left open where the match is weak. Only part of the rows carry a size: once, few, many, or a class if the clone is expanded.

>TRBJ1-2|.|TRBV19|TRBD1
TGTGCCAGTAGTGTGACAGGGAGCTATGGCTACACCTTC
CASSVTGSYGYTF
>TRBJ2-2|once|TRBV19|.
TGTGCCAGTAGTTCCTCCATGAGGACCGGGGAGCTGTTTTTT
CASSSSMRTGELFF
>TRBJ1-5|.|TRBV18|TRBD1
TGTGCCAGCTCTTCAATACAGGGGGCTGAGCAGCCCCAGCATTTT
CASSSIQGAEQPQHF
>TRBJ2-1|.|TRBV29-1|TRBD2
TGCAGCGTTGGACTAGCAGAAGAGCAGTTCTTC
CSVGLAEEQFF
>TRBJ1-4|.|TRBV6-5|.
TGTGCCAGCAGTTCCAACCCCCCTGGGAAAAAACTGTTTTTT
CASSSNPPGKKLFF
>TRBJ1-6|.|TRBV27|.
TGTGCCAGCAGTTTATCACCGACTAATTCACCCCTCCACTTT
CASSLSPTNSPLHF
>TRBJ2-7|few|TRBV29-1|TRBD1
TGCAGCGTTGATCTAGGACAGGGGGTCTACGAGCAGTACTTC
CSVDLGQGVYEQYF
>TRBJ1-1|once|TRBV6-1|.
TGTGCCAGCAGTGAAATCGCCAGTTTAAACACTGAAGCTTTCTTT
CASSEIASLNTEAFF
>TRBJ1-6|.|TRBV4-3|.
TGCGCCAGCAGCCAAGATCGTCGGAGATCACCCCTCCACTTT
CASSQDRRRSPLHF
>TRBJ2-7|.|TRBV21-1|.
TGTGCCAGCAGCATCCCCGCCCAACAGCGACTAGCGAGACTATACGAGCAGTACTTC
CASSIPAQQRLARLYEQYF
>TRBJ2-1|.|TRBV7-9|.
TGTGCCAGCAGCTTAGTTGGGTATGAGCAGTTCTTC
CASSLVGYEQFF
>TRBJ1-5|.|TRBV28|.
TGTGCCAGCACGGACACCCTCAATCAGCCCCAGCATTTT
CASTDTLNQPQHF
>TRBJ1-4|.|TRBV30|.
TGTGCCTGGAGTGTATCCGGACGTCATCTGTTTTTT
CAWSVSGRHLFF
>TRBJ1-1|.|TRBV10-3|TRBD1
TGTGCCATCAGTGGGCAACAGGGGGCGAGCACTGAAGCTTTCTTT
CAISGQQGASTEAFF
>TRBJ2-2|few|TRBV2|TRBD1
TGTGCCAGCAGCCCGGGGCCGGGACAGGGGGTACCCGGGGAGCTGTTTTTT
CASSPGPGQGVPGELFF
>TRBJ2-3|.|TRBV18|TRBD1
TGTGCCAGCTCATGGGGACAGGGGTCTAGCACAGATACGCAGTATTTT
CASSWGQGSSTDTQYF